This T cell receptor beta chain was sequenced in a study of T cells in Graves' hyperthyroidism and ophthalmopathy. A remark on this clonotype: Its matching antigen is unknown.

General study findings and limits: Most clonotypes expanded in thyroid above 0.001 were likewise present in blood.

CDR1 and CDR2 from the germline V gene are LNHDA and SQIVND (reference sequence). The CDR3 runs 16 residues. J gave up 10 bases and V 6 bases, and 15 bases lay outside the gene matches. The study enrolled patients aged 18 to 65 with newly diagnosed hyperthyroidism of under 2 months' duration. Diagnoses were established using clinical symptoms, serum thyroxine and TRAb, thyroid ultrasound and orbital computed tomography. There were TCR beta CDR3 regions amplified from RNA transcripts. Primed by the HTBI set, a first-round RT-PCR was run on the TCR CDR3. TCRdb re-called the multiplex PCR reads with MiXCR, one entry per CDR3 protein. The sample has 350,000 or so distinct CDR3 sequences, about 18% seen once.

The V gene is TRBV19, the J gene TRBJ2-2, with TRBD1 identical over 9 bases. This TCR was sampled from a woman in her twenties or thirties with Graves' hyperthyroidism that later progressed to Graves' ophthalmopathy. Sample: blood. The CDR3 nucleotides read TGTGCCAGTAGGGGGCTGGGACAGGGCCTCCCGCCGGAGCTGTTTTTT. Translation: CASRGLGQGLPPELFF.